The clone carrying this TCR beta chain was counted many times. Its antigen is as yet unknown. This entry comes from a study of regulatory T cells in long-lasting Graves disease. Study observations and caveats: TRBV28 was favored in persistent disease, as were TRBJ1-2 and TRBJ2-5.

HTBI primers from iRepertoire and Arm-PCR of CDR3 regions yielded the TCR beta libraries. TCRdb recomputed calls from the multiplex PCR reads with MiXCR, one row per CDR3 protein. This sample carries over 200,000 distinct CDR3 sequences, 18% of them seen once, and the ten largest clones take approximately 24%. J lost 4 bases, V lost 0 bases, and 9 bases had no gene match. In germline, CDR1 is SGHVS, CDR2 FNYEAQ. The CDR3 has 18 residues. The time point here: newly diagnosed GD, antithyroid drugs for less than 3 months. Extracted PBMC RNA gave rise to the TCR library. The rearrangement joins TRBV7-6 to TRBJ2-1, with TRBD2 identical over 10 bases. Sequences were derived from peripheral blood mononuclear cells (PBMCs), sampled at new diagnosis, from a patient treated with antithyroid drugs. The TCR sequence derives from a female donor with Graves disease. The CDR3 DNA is TGTGCCAGCAGCTTAGCCCGCCCAGCGGGAGGGCGGTACAATGAGCAGTTCTTC. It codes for CASSLARPAGGRYNEQFF.